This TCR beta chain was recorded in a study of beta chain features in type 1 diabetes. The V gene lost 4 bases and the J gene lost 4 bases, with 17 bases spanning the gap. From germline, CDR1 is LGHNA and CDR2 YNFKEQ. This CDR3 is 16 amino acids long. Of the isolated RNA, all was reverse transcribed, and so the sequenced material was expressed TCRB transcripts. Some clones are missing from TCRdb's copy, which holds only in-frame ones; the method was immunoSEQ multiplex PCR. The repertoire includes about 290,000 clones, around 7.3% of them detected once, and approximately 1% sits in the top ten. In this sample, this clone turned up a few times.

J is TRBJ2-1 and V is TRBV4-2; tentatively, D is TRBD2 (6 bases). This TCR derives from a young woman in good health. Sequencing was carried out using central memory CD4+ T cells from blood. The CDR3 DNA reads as TGTGCCAGCAGCCCGAGGGCGCGGGACTCGTACAATGAGCAGTTCTTC. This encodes CASSPRARDSYNEQFF.